The sequence of this T cell receptor (beta chain) was determined in a study of spatial heterogeneity in lung cancer. Overall study findings and caveats: Expanded tumor TCRs that were ubiquitous appeared in blood more at resection than follow-up.

One entry per CDR3 protein results from TCRdb running MiXCR on the 5' RACE reads. Of around 40,000 distinct CDR3 sequences in the sample, approximately 5.5% were seen once. Time point of the sample: sample taken at primary tumor resection. This clonotype was picked up many times. The antigen is unknown. The germline V and J ends were trimmed by 6 bases and 2 bases, with 10 bases remaining between them. The CDR3 has 13 residues. CDR1 and CDR2 (germline): MDHEN, SYDVKM. The sequence came from a female donor with early-stage non-small cell lung cancer. This specimen consisted of PBMCs, obtained at surgery. The chain couples TRBV28 to TRBJ1-1; D gene ambiguous. CDR3 sequence: CASSIGRNTEAFF. In DNA form, the CDR3 reads TGTGCCAGCAGCATAGGTAGAAACACTGAAGCTTTCTTT.